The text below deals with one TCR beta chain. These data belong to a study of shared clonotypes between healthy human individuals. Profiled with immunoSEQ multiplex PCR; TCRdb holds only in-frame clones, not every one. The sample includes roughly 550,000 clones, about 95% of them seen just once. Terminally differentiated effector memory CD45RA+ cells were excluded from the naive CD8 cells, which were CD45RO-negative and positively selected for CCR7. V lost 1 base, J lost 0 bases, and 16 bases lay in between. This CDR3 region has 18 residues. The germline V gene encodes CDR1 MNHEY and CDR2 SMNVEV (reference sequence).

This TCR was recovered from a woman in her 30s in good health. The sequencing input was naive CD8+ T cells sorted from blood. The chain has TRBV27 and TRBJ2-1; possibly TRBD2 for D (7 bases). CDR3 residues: CASSLYGGAASSYNEQFF. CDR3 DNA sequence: TGTGCCAGCAGTTTATATGGGGGGGCTGCGAGCTCCTACAATGAGCAGTTCTTC.